This is a list of T cell receptor beta chains from one sample in a study of cytomegalovirus exposure and HLA in healthy donors. Only in-frame clones appear in the TCRdb table, and some are missing; sequencing was by immunoSEQ multiplex PCR. The sample consists of approximately 53,000 clones, roughly four fifths of them appearing once. The sample was PBMCs. These receptors originate from a woman in her 40s in good health and CMV-seropositive. The CDR3 runs from the conserved cysteine through the conserved F or W. The order of the fields is clone size, V gene, D gene, J gene, CDR3 DNA, CDR3 protein. A D gene is named only where the DNA matches it firmly. Where a row states a size, it is once, few, many or the class of an expanded clone; other rows omit it.

abundance: few; v_gene: TRBV9; d_gene: TRBD1; j_gene: TRBJ2-1; CDR3nt: TGTGCCAGCAGCGTAGTGACAGGGGCCAACAATGAGCAGTTCTTC; CDR3aa: CASSVVTGANNEQFF
abundance: .; v_gene: TRBV6-5; d_gene: .; j_gene: TRBJ1-1; CDR3nt: TGTGCCAGCAACTCTTGGGGGGGGCATGGCACTGAAGCTTTCTTT; CDR3aa: CASNSWGGHGTEAFF
abundance: .; v_gene: TRBV29-1; d_gene: .; j_gene: TRBJ1-5; CDR3nt: TGCAGCGTTGGGACGAGCGGACCCCAGCATTTT; CDR3aa: CSVGTSGPQHF
abundance: few; v_gene: TRBV6-5; d_gene: .; j_gene: TRBJ1-1; CDR3nt: TGTGCCAGCAGTGGCAGAAACACTGAAGCTTTCTTT; CDR3aa: CASSGRNTEAFF
abundance: .; v_gene: TRBV27; d_gene: .; j_gene: TRBJ2-7; CDR3nt: TGTGCCAGCAGGAAAGACAGGTACGAGCAGTACTTC; CDR3aa: CASRKDRYEQYF
abundance: once; v_gene: TRBV7-2; d_gene: TRBD1; j_gene: TRBJ1-5; CDR3nt: TGTGCCAGCAGCTCGGGGGACAGGGGCCCCCAGCATTTT; CDR3aa: CASSSGDRGPQHF
abundance: .; v_gene: TRBV5-1; d_gene: TRBD1; j_gene: TRBJ2-7; CDR3nt: TGCGCCAGCAGCGAACAGGGGCCGGGGGAGCAGTACTTC; CDR3aa: CASSEQGPGEQYF
abundance: .; v_gene: TRBV5-6; d_gene: TRBD1; j_gene: TRBJ2-3; CDR3nt: TGTGCCAGCAGCCCCGGGACAGGAGCAGATACGCAGTATTTT; CDR3aa: CASSPGTGADTQYF
abundance: .; v_gene: TRBV9; d_gene: .; j_gene: TRBJ2-7; CDR3nt: TGTGCCAGCAGCGTAGGGTCCGCGGGGACCTACGAGCAGTACTTC; CDR3aa: CASSVGSAGTYEQYF
abundance: once; v_gene: TRBV15; d_gene: .; j_gene: TRBJ2-5; CDR3nt: TGTGCCACCAGCAGAGATCTGCAGGGAATAAAGGAGACCCAGTACTTC; CDR3aa: CATSRDLQGIKETQYF
abundance: .; v_gene: TRBV4-2; d_gene: TRBD2; j_gene: TRBJ2-5; CDR3nt: TGTGCCAGCAGCCCGGAGCGGGGGTACCAAGAGACCCAGTACTTC; CDR3aa: CASSPERGYQETQYF
abundance: once; v_gene: TRBV4-3; d_gene: .; j_gene: TRBJ2-2; CDR3nt: TGCGCCAGCAGCCAAGTAGGGGGCACCGGGGAGCTGTTTTTT; CDR3aa: CASSQVGGTGELFF
abundance: .; v_gene: TRBV28; d_gene: TRBD2; j_gene: TRBJ2-2; CDR3nt: TGTGCCAGCAGAAGTAGCGGGGGGGACGGGGAGCTGTTTTTT; CDR3aa: CASRSSGGDGELFF
abundance: .; v_gene: TRBV19; d_gene: .; j_gene: TRBJ2-7; CDR3nt: TGTGCCAGTAGAGAAAGGCCGGAGTTTTTCTACGAGCAGTACTTC; CDR3aa: CASRERPEFFYEQYF
abundance: .; v_gene: TRBV28; d_gene: .; j_gene: TRBJ1-1; CDR3nt: TGTGCCAGCAGTTTCCCCCCCAACCAGGGATGGAACACTGAAGCTTTCTTT; CDR3aa: CASSFPPNQGWNTEAFF
abundance: .; v_gene: TRBV4-2; d_gene: .; j_gene: TRBJ2-2; CDR3nt: TGTGCCAGCAGCCAAGATTTGGAGACCGGGGAGCTGTTTTTT; CDR3aa: CASSQDLETGELFF
abundance: .; v_gene: TRBV9; d_gene: .; j_gene: TRBJ2-1; CDR3nt: TGTGCCAGCAGCGAGGGGGTCAATGAGCAGTTCTTC; CDR3aa: CASSEGVNEQFF